The subject of this entry is one T cell receptor beta chain. Trimming took 0 bases from V and 0 from J, leaving 6 bases between them. The length of the CDR3 is 15 residues. CDR1 is LGHNA, CDR2 YSLEER, per germline. The data derive from a study of blood T cell repertoires in COVID-19. The method was immunoSEQ multiplex PCR; TCRdb's version includes in-frame clones alone and lacks a portion of them. The sample lists about 230,000 clones; around 83% were seen once. The receptor's source is a woman aged 35 to 49 who had recovered from COVID-19. The V gene is TRBV4-3, the J gene TRBJ2-4; no firm D call. Input material: peripheral blood. The CDR3 coding sequence is TGCGCCAGCAGCCAAGATTGGAGAGCCAAAAACATTCAGTACTTC. Translated: CASSQDWRAKNIQYF.